The 9 T cell receptor beta chains in this list originate from one sample, sequenced in a study of identical twins. TCRdb analysed the 5' RACE reads with MiXCR anew, one entry per CDR3 protein. Of some 690,000 distinct CDR3 sequences in the sample, approximately 21% were seen once. These same records also appear under a second study, on T cells expressing NK-cell markers.

Sequencing input: PBMCs. The receptors were sampled from a woman between 18 and 30 years old in good health.

This clonotype was recorded only once. The gene calls are TRBV27 and TRBJ2-2; D might be TRBD2 (5 bases). Germline CDR1 reads MNHEY; CDR2 reads SMNVEV (reference sequence). The CDR3 is 15 amino acids. V was shortened by 7 bases and J by 6 bases, with 18 bases between the two germline ends. This CDR3 reads CASNSREGHAGELFF. In DNA form, the CDR3 reads TGTGCCAGCAACAGCCGCGAGGGTCACGCCGGGGAGCTGTTTTTT.

This clonotype was seen a few times. CDR3 region: CASSLGGSTEQFF. The CDR3 DNA is TGTGCCAGCAGTTTGGGCGGGAGCACTGAGCAGTTCTTC. V is TRBV12-3 or TRBV12-4 and J is TRBJ2-1, with 7 bases matching TRBD2. V gave up 3 bases and J gave up 9 bases; unmatched junction bases: 5. This CDR3 has 13 amino acids.

This clonotype showed up just a few times. The rearrangement links TRBV2 to TRBJ2-6, with D perhaps TRBD2 (6 bases). V dropped 4 bases and J dropped 2 bases, with 9 bases sitting between them. Per the germline V gene, CDR1 is SNHLY and CDR2 is FYNNEI. The CDR3 runs 15 residues. This chain's CDR3 is CASSGWRAGANVLTF. The CDR3 DNA reads TGTGCCAGCAGTGGCTGGAGGGCTGGGGCCAACGTCCTGACTTTC. The full variable domain, rest sourced from reference TRBV2 and TRBJ2-6, is EPEVTQTPSHQVTQMGQEVILRCVPISNHLYFYWYRQILGQKVEFLVSFYNNEISEKSEIFDDQFSVERPDGSNFTLKIRSTKLEDSAMYFCASSGWRAGANVLTFGAGSRLTVL.

The chain recombines TRBV30 with TRBJ2-1; weak D call: TRBD1 (7 bases). The CDR3 consists of 15 residues. The V and J ends lost 2 bases and 4 bases respectively, with 15 bases between them. Germline V gene lookup returns CDR1 GTSNPN and CDR2 SVGIG (reference sequence). In DNA form, the CDR3 reads TGTGCCTGGAGTCCGACAGGGAGCGGGTACAATGAGCAGTTCTTC. It codes for CAWSPTGSGYNEQFF.

The V gene is TRBV4-2, the J gene TRBJ2-2; 9 bases map to TRBD2. CDR1 and CDR2 (germline): LGHNA, YNFKEQ. The CDR3 is 15 residues long. J lost 5 bases, V lost 1 base, and 2 bases had no gene match. The CDR3 DNA reads TGTGCCAGCAGCCAAGCGGGACTAGCTACCGGGGAGCTGTTTTTT. Its translation: CASSQAGLATGELFF.

The chain carries TRBV12-3 or TRBV12-4 and TRBJ1-4; D not certain. The CDR3 length is 16 residues. V gave up 1 base and J gave up 0 bases, with 9 bases separating them. The DNA of the CDR3 is TGTGCCAGCAGTTTAGGTCGAATCGCAACTAATGAAAAACTGTTTTTT. Its protein is CASSLGRIATNEKLFF.

The chain carries TRBV12-3 or TRBV12-4 and TRBJ2-3; 8 nucleotides agree with TRBD1. The CDR3 is made up of 17 amino acids. V lost 5 bases, J lost 0 bases, and 10 bases stayed unmatched. The CDR3 coding sequence is TGTGCCAGCAGTATAGTCCAGGGGGCACCTAGCACAGATACGCAGTATTTT. It encodes CASSIVQGAPSTDTQYF.

This clonotype was detected only a few times. The CDR3 bases are TGTGCCAGCAGTCGTGAAGCGGGGGCGGGCTACGAGCAGTACTTC. Its protein product is CASSREAGAGYEQYF. The rearrangement uses TRBV6-1 and TRBJ2-7; TRBD2 agrees at 8 bases. CDR1 and CDR2 from the germline V gene are MNHNS and SASEGT. This CDR3 is 15 amino acids long. Germline trimming cut 5 bases from V and 3 bases from J; bases unmatched to any gene: 9.

The chain uses TRBV4-3 and TRBJ2-3, with 15 bases identical to TRBD2. J was trimmed by 4 bases and V by 4 bases; bases with no gene match: 15. Germline V gene data show CDR1 as LGHNA and CDR2 as YSLEER. This CDR3 contains 20 residues. This chain's CDR3 is CASSRGPGGRTSGRADTQYF. CDR3 nucleotide sequence: TGCGCCAGCAGCCGAGGACCCGGCGGAAGGACTAGCGGGAGGGCAGATACGCAGTATTTT.